This T cell receptor (beta chain) emerged from a study of cytomegalovirus exposure and HLA in healthy donors. Regarding the study as a whole: It was in a later analysis that TCR association rates were seen to vary by HLA locus, highest for DRB1 and lowest for HLA-C. Later, an analysis showed that TCR beta chains associated with HLA were more clonally expanded than others that were equally common. With later analysis, a missense DCLRE1C variant became linked to TCR beta V- and J-gene trimming.

Use of 60 Vbeta and 13 Jbeta primers characterized the PCR. The protocol was immunoSEQ multiplex PCR, while the TCRdb copy is restricted to in-frame clones and leaves out a portion. The top ten clones hold 1% of a sample with roughly 160,000 clones, around 80% of them seen once. With respect to this clone: Its antigen is unknown.

The V segment lost 1 base and the J segment 8 bases; nucleotides outside the gene matches: 10. This CDR3 contains 16 residues. Germline lookup yields CDR1 SGHNT and CDR2 YYREEE (reference sequence). The chain carries TRBV5-4 and TRBJ1-4; TRBD1 matches at 8 bases. The clonotype originates from a woman aged 45 to 65 in good health and CMV-seropositive. The specimen sequenced was PBMCs. The CDR3 nucleotides read TGTGCCAGCAGCTTGAGGTCCGGGACAGGTACCGAAAAACTGTTTTTT. This codes for CASSLRSGTGTEKLFF.